These 22 T cell receptor beta chains originate from one sample sequenced in a study of T cells in Graves' hyperthyroidism and ophthalmopathy. The TCR beta CDR3 regions underwent amplification using RNA transcripts as the source. In the first-round RT-PCR of the TCR CDR3, the HTBI primer set was used. TCRdb reprocessed the multiplex PCR reads via MiXCR and lists one record per CDR3 protein. The data hold roughly 260,000 distinct CDR3 sequences, with just over 14% observed a single time. Material: blood. These receptor sequences come from a woman in her 40s with Graves' hyperthyroidism that later progressed to Graves' ophthalmopathy.

This clonotype came up many times. The chain combines TRBV20-1 with TRBJ2-7; D is possibly TRBD2 (6 bases). The length of the CDR3 is 15 residues. Germline CDR1 DFQATT, CDR2 SNEGSKA (reference sequence). Trimming took off 3 bases at V and 1 base at J, with 16 bases between the two ends. CDR3 bases: TGCAGTGCTAGGTCCGGGAGCTGGGCGTCCTACGAGCAGTACTTC. This gives the protein CSARSGSWASYEQYF.

This clonotype was counted many times. V is TRBV9 and J is TRBJ2-2; the D is unclear. The CDR3 spans 12 residues. Germline-derived CDR1 and CDR2 are SGDLS and YYNGEE. Trimming stripped 0 bases from V and 5 bases from J, with 2 bases between. CDR3 amino acids: CASSVATGELFF. CDR3 nucleotide sequence: TGTGCCAGCAGCGTAGCTACCGGGGAGCTGTTTTTT.

The chain uses TRBV7-9 and TRBJ2-1; D tentatively reads TRBD1 or TRBD2 (5 bases each). The CDR3 loop spans 14 amino acids. Trimming removed 8 bases at V and 2 bases at J, with 13 bases between. CDR1 is SEHNR and CDR2 is FQNEAQ in the germline V gene (reference sequence). The CDR3 reads CASPRDGTYNEQFF. The DNA of the CDR3 is TGTGCCAGCCCCAGGGACGGAACCTACAATGAGCAGTTCTTC.

Many counts were recorded for this clonotype. The chain links TRBV20-1 to TRBJ1-1; weak D call: TRBD1 (5 bases). V was shortened by 1 base and J by 6 bases, with 9 bases between the two germline ends. The V gene's germline CDR1 is DFQATT and CDR2 SNEGSKA (reference sequence). This CDR3 has 12 amino acids. The CDR3 protein is CSARGGRPEAFF. In DNA form, the CDR3 reads TGCAGTGCTAGAGGGGGACGCCCTGAAGCTTTCTTT.

This clonotype was seen at least ten times. J is TRBJ2-6 and V is TRBV28; D is ambiguous. V gave up 3 bases and J gave up 2 bases, with 11 bases separating them. The CDR3 runs 16 residues. The germline gives CDR1 MDHEN, CDR2 SYDVKM. CDR3 region: CASSFLSNPGANVLTF. CDR3 nucleotides: TGTGCCAGCAGTTTCCTCTCTAACCCTGGGGCCAACGTCCTGACTTTC.

The chain has TRBV20-1 and TRBJ1-2, with D uncertain. Trimming removed 4 bases at V and 3 bases at J, with 21 bases between. The CDR3 loop spans 16 amino acids. Germline V lookup: CDR1 DFQATT, CDR2 SNEGSKA (reference sequence). The CDR3 DNA is TGCAGTGCTAAAGGACTAAGTAGCGCCACCGACTATGGCTACACCTTC. This encodes CSAKGLSSATDYGYTF.

This clonotype has ten or more counts. This sequence joins TRBV29-1 and TRBJ2-2, with a weak D call TRBD2 (6 bases). Germline loops: CDR1 SQVTM, CDR2 ANQGSEA. The CDR3 totals 14 residues. V lost 6 bases and J lost 5, with 16 bases in between. CDR3 nucleotide sequence: TGCAGCGTGCAACCGGGACTCCTTACCGGGGAGCTGTTTTTT. Translating it yields CSVQPGLLTGELFF.

This clonotype was observed many times. This sequence joins TRBV19 and TRBJ2-6; no clear D. CDR3 length: 13 residues. V was shortened by 6 bases and J by 4 bases, with 7 bases between the two germline ends. Germline CDR1 is LNHDA and CDR2 is SQIVND (reference sequence). The CDR3 reads CASRTGGANVLTF. In DNA form, the CDR3 reads TGTGCCAGTAGAACGGGCGGGGCCAACGTCCTGACTTTC.

This clonotype was seen many times. This chain uses TRBV3-1 with TRBJ1-3; D gene uncertain. Germline V gene data show CDR1 as LGHDT and CDR2 as YNNKEL (reference sequence). The CDR3 is made up of 12 amino acids. Trimming took off 1 base at V and 4 bases at J, with 2 bases between the two ends. The DNA for the CDR3 is TGTGCCAGCAGCCAAGGAGGAAACACCATATATTTT. Translation: CASSQGGNTIYF.

This clonotype was detected many times. The chain combines TRBV6-1 with TRBJ1-2, with D unclear. The CDR3 has 15 residues. V shed 4 bases and J shed 2 bases, with 14 bases lying between them. CDR1 and CDR2 from the germline V gene are MNHNS and SASEGT. Here the CDR3 DNA reads TGTGCCAGCAGTGGACCAGTCGAAACCAACTATGGCTACACCTTC. This gives the protein CASSGPVETNYGYTF.

This clonotype has ten or more counts. This rearrangement joins TRBV10-3 to TRBJ2-6, with a weak D call TRBD2 (5 bases). In germline, CDR1 is ENHRY, CDR2 SYGVKD. V was clipped by 6 bases and J by 2 bases, with 14 bases between them. The CDR3 extends over 16 amino acids. CDR3 coding DNA: TGTGCCATCAGCGAGGGTTTCGCCCCTGGGGCCAACGTCCTGACTTTC. Translated: CAISEGFAPGANVLTF.

This clonotype was observed a few times. Written as DNA, the CDR3 is TGTGCCAGCAGCCTTTTTTCATTTGTAAGTAATCAGCCCCAGCATTTT. This codes for CASSLFSFVSNQPQHF. The chain is built from TRBV6-4 and TRBJ1-5; no firm D call. The CDR3 extends over 16 amino acids. Trimming pared 6 bases from V and 4 bases from J, leaving 19 bases between. Germline V lookup: CDR1 MRHNA, CDR2 SNTAGT.

This clonotype occurred many times. The CDR3 bases are TGTGCCAGCAGCAGACACGGTTCTGGGGCCAACGTCCTGACTTTC. This encodes CASSRHGSGANVLTF. The rearrangement uses TRBV28 and TRBJ2-6; no clear D gene. Germline CDR1 and CDR2: MDHEN and SYDVKM. The V and J ends lost 6 bases and 1 base respectively, with 10 bases between them. CDR3 size: 15 residues.

The sample holds many counts of this clonotype. V and J are TRBV30 and TRBJ1-5, with TRBD1 matching 12 bases. This CDR3 has 17 amino acids. Germline V CDR1 and CDR2: GTSNPN, SVGIG (reference sequence). With V trimmed by 0 bases and J by 6 bases, 9 bases remained unmatched. The CDR3 DNA follows: TGTGCCTGGAGTGTAGACAGGGGACAGGGGGCGACTCAGCCCCAGCATTTT. As protein: CAWSVDRGQGATQPQHF.

This clonotype was counted only a few times. The V gene is TRBV7-3, the J gene TRBJ1-1; TRBD1 matches at 7 bases. J lost 6 bases, V lost 0 bases, and 4 bases had no gene match. The CDR3 has 14 residues. Germline V gives CDR1 SGHTA, CDR2 FQGTGA. CDR3 DNA sequence: TGTGCCAGCAGCTTAACAGGGGGCATCTCTGAAGCTTTCTTT. It yields the protein CASSLTGGISEAFF.

A note on this clonotype: A much larger clonotype is one base distant, so this may be a read error. The chain joins TRBV7-6 to TRBJ2-7; D possibly uses TRBD1 or TRBD2 (5 bases each). V dropped 6 bases and J dropped 3 bases, with 15 bases sitting between them. This CDR3 spans 14 amino acids. Germline loops: CDR1 SGHVS, CDR2 FNYEAQ. The chain's CDR3 is CASSSGPAIYEQYF. For the CDR3, the DNA is TGTGCCAGCAGTTCGGGACCAGCGATCTACGAGCAGTACTTC.

Ten or more counts support this clonotype. V usage is TRBV20-1 and J usage is TRBJ2-2, with 13 bases aligning to TRBD2. Germline trimming cut 0 bases from V and 3 bases from J; bases unmatched to any gene: 4. In germline, CDR1 is DFQATT, CDR2 SNEGSKA (reference sequence). The CDR3 extends over 17 amino acids. CDR3 nucleotide sequence: TGCAGTGCTAGAGATACTAGCGGGAGGGCGCACACCGGGGAGCTGTTTTTT. Encoded protein: CSARDTSGRAHTGELFF.

This clonotype was seen many times. The rearrangement links TRBV20-1 to TRBJ2-7; 9 bases are a match to TRBD2. Germline V gene sequence: CDR1 DFQATT, CDR2 SNEGSKA (reference sequence). Losses at the gene ends were 1 base for V and 2 bases for J; bases not matched to a gene: 6. This CDR3 contains 15 residues. CDR3 region: CSARVEREVTYEQYF. CDR3 nucleotides: TGCAGTGCTAGAGTTGAGCGGGAGGTGACCTACGAGCAGTACTTC.

This chain's CDR3 is CASKIPGGRADTQYF. In nucleotides, the CDR3 is TGTGCCAGCAAGATCCCTGGGGGCCGGGCGGATACGCAGTATTTT. The chain couples TRBV28 to TRBJ2-3; D may be TRBD1 (6 bases). Per germline, CDR1 MDHEN and CDR2 SYDVKM. The germline V and J ends were trimmed by 7 bases and 6 bases, with 20 bases remaining between them. CDR3 length: 15 amino acids.

There are many counts of this clonotype. The CDR3 loop is CASRQSPGPNTGELFF. The CDR3 coding sequence is TGCGCCAGCAGACAATCACCGGGACCTAACACCGGGGAGCTGTTTTTT. The chain combines TRBV5-1 with TRBJ2-2; perhaps D is TRBD1 or TRBD2 (5 bases each). This CDR3 comprises 16 residues. Germline lookup yields CDR1 SGHRS and CDR2 YFSETQ. Trimming pared 5 bases from V and 2 bases from J, leaving 16 bases between.

This clonotype was recorded at least ten times. V usage is TRBV7-8 and J usage is TRBJ2-7; D remains ambiguous. V lost 3 bases and J lost 2, with 8 bases in between. This CDR3 is 13 amino acids long. CDR1 is SGHVS, CDR2 FQNEAQ, per germline. The CDR3 DNA reads TGTGCCAGCAGCTTCTCAGAAGCCTACGAGCAGTACTTC. Protein sequence: CASSFSEAYEQYF.

This clonotype was recorded at least ten times. V is TRBV6-5 and J is TRBJ2-1; 9 nucleotides align to TRBD2. The trim removed 0 bases at V and 6 bases at J, leaving 0 bases unmatched. Per the germline V gene, CDR1 is MNHEY and CDR2 is SVGAGI. This CDR3 contains 14 residues. The chain's CDR3 is CASSYSREGNEQFF. CDR3 coding DNA: TGTGCCAGCAGTTACTCGCGGGAGGGCAATGAGCAGTTCTTC.